This T cell receptor (beta chain) was captured by sequencing in a study of T cell responses to AZD1222 COVID-19 vaccine. Findings of the study overall: Baseline seropositives among AZD1222 recipients totaled only five or six. Spike-specific TCR breadth and depth both grew after two AZD1222 doses. The study found vaccine-associated CD4 TCRs spanning spike, dominant at 160-218 and 743-854.

Trimming removed 2 bases at V and 5 bases at J, with 19 bases between. This CDR3 spans 16 amino acids. Germline V gives CDR1 MNHEY, CDR2 SMNVEV (reference sequence). Whether given at about 4 or about 12 weeks, second doses were pooled. Sequencing used immunoSEQ multiplex PCR; TCRdb keeps in-frame clones, though not all of them. The table records tens of thousands of clones, approximately 89% of them present only once. A word on this clone: Its antigen is unknown.

The specimen comprised peripheral blood, sampled 28 days after the second AZD1222 dose. The rearrangement links TRBV27 to TRBJ2-7; D gene ambiguous. The sequence came from an adult who received the AZD1222 COVID-19 vaccine. The CDR3 sequence is CASSLTDLSWLHEQYF. In DNA form, the CDR3 reads TGTGCCAGCAGTTTAACCGACCTATCGTGGCTTCACGAGCAGTACTTC.